The 3 T cell receptor beta chains given below trace back to one sample, sequenced in a study of PD-L1 blockade in urothelial cancer. Here immunoSEQ multiplex PCR was the method, and the copy in TCRdb shows in-frame clones only, minus some. The sample shows 35,000 or so clones, roughly 84% of them seen only once. Indicated time point: pretreatment peripheral blood. Material: PBMCs, obtained around atezolizumab (anti-PD-L1) treatment. All receptors come from a man in his fifties or sixties with urothelial cancer.

The sample holds one count of this clone. J is TRBJ2-1 and V is TRBV7-2, with 8 bases that match TRBD1. Germline-derived CDR1 and CDR2 are SGHTA and FQGNSA. The CDR3 is made up of 15 amino acids. With V trimmed by 2 bases and J by 6 bases, 6 bases remained unmatched. For the CDR3, the DNA is TGTGCCAGCAGCTTAATGACAGGGGAGGCCAATGAGCAGTTCTTC. Protein: CASSLMTGEANEQFF. Variable domain in full (rest from reference TRBV7-2 and TRBJ2-1): GAGVSQSPSNKVTEKGKDVELRCDPISGHTALYWYRQSLGQGLEFLIYFQGNSAPDKSGLPSDRFSAERTGGSVSTLTIQRTQQEDSAVYLCASSLMTGEANEQFFGPGTRLTVL.

CDR3 amino acids: CATSRLGQENYGYTF. CDR3 bases: TGTGCCACCAGCAGACTGGGACAGGAAAACTATGGCTACACCTTC. The chain links TRBV15 to TRBJ1-2; 8 positions match TRBD1. Germline assignment: CDR1 LNHNV and CDR2 YYDKDF (reference sequence). V was pared by 2 bases and J by 2 bases, with 4 bases of the junction left unmatched. This CDR3 contains 15 residues.

The rearrangement links TRBV7-3 to TRBJ2-2, with TRBD2 identical over 10 bases. J lost 5 bases, V lost 2 bases, and 5 bases had no gene match. This CDR3 is built from 16 residues. Germline assignment: CDR1 SGHTA and CDR2 FQGTGA. CDR3 nucleotides: TGTGCCAGCAGCTTACCTAGCGGGAGAGTGACCGGGGAGCTGTTTTTT. Encoded protein: CASSLPSGRVTGELFF.